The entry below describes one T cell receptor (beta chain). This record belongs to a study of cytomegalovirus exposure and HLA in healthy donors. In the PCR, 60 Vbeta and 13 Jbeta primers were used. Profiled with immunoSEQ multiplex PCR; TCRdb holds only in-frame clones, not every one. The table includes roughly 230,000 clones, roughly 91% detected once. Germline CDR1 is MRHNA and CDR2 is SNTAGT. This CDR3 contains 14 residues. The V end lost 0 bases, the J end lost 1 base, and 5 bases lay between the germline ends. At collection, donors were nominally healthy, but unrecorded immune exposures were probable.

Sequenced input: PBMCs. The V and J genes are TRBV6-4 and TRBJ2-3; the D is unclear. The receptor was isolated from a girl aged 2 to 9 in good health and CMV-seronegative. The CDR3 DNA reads TGTGCCAGCAGTGACTCCGGAGGCACAGATACGCAGTATTTT. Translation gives CASSDSGGTDTQYF.